This TCR beta chain appears in the sequencing data of a study of identical twins (dated by TCRdb to about 2016). Study-wide context: To test whether fetal clonotypes persist, this study deep-sequenced TCR alpha and beta repertoires from monozygotic twins, from unrelated adults of various ages, and from cord blood. Replicate twin experiments were performed at different times using different library preparation protocols to rule out contamination.

Summary of the overall study and its limitations: Compared with coincidental sharing between unrelated individuals, an excess of low generation-probability sequences was observed among out-of-frame TCR alpha sequences shared between twins. Invariant T cells such as MAIT and iNKT could partly confound zero-insertion analyses, though diverse VJ usage argued against this for most clonotypes. Abundant cord blood beta clonotypes carried fewer insertions; young adult naive repertoires showed a weaker similar trend, while memory repertoires showed none. The excess sharing between twins in beta out-of-frame sequences was weaker because fewer shared sequences reduced the signal-to-noise ratio. Because the same donors could not be followed over many years, conclusions were based on cross-sectional statistical analysis. In monozygotic twins, recombination models systematically underestimated out-of-frame TCR alpha sharing, but the models matched the sharing seen between unrelated individuals.

Only healthy Caucasian donors were included. The researchers also sequenced three unrelated adults who were not twins: a male aged 18 to 29, a male aged 50 to 60, and a female aged 50 to 60. Miltenyi CD45RO+ enrichment and human naive T-cell isolation kits were used to isolate memory (CD45RO+) and naive T cells from PBMC. At least ten counts were recorded for this clonotype. The specificity of this receptor is unknown. No much larger clone is present one base from it, and per-base qualities are unavailable. The method behind the library was 5' RACE. The listed sequencing device is Illumina HiSeq 2000. Template switching added a universal primer binding site, and the final cDNA carried a unique molecular identifier that allowed TCR cDNA molecules to be counted accurately. First-strand cDNA for TCR alpha and beta chains was synthesized from specific primers in the conserved constant-segment region. To control for contamination, each cDNA library was double barcoded with a SMART-Mk sample barcode plus Illumina barcodes. Two successive PCR steps introduced TruSeq adapter sequences along with Illumina sample barcodes. The Illumina HiSeq platform was used with custom primers to sequence TCR alpha and beta cDNA libraries. In the authors' own workflow: MiGEC processed the raw reads to extract unique molecular identifiers, while MiXCR was used to determine the CDR3 positions. Recombination models were inferred per individual with the repgenHMM and IGoR tools using an EM algorithm. The tcR package in R was used for shared clonotype analysis, with sharing normalized by the product of cloneset sizes. Out-of-frame nonproductive sequences were analyzed to study raw recombination free of thymic and clonal selection effects. Through fastp at Q25 and MiXCR, TCRdb rebuilt clones from the public reads, retaining in-frame beta chains. Rows with a matching CDR3 protein are joined into one entry that keeps the most common DNA and genes. TCRdb, rather than the study authors, made the V and J calls. The sample table records about 430,000 distinct CDR3 sequences; approximately 17% of these occur just once. The top ten clonotypes cover 9.5% to 15% of the sample.

The germline ends are 14 bases apart after V is trimmed by 4 bases and J by 5 bases. Looking up the germline V gene yields CDR1 SQVTM and CDR2 ANQGSEA. The CDR3 has 13 amino acids, counting the end cysteine and phenylalanine. The DNA shown is the 39-base CDR3, in frame from base 1. This chain is built from TRBV29-1 and TRBJ2-5; the D gene is perhaps TRBD1, from 6 matching bases. The receptor comes from a man aged 50-59 years in good health. The sequenced sample consisted of naive T cells sorted from blood. Sample cell subset or site, as interpreted from the label and publication: cells isolated with a human naive T-cell isolation kit. The CDR3 has the sequence CSVGQGWWETQYF. The DNA reads TGCAGCGTTGGGCAGGGGTGGTGGGAGACCCAGTACTTC.